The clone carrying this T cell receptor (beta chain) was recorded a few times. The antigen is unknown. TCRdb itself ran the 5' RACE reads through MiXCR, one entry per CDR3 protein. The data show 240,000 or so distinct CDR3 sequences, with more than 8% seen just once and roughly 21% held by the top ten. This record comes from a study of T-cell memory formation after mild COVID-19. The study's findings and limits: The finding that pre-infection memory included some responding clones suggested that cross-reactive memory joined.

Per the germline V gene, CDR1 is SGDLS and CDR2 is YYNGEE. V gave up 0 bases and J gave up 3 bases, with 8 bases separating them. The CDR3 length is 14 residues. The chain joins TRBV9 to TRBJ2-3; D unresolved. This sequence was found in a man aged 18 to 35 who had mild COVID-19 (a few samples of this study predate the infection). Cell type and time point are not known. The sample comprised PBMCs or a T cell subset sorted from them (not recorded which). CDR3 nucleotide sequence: TGTGCCAGCAGCGTAGCTGGGGTGACAGATACGCAGTATTTT. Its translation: CASSVAGVTDTQYF.